The clone carrying this T cell receptor (beta chain) was picked up a small number of times. Its antigen is still unknown. The CDR3 runs 14 residues. With V trimmed by 5 bases and J by 7 bases, 7 bases remained unmatched. Germline CDR1 and CDR2: SGHVS and FQNEAQ. This sample was included in a study of T cell repertoires in cytomegalovirus infection. The overall study: Indications of both CMV infection and matching HLA type were provided by public TCR beta signatures.

One entry per CDR3 protein, called by TCRdb with MiXCR from the reads. The sample has roughly 720,000 distinct CDR3 sequences, about 40% seen once; the top ten hold about 2.8%. Broader study findings: HLA-C-restricted, CMV-specific TCR beta clonotypes were dominant ex vivo. Adding up the frequency of public TCR beta families identified people who carried CMV plus the relevant HLA.

The chain joins TRBV7-8 to TRBJ1-5; TRBD1 matches at 8 bases. Sequencing was performed on PBMCs. The TCR sequence derives from a human donor in good health (CMV status not recorded). Some clones in this sample may be carry-over from other donors' samples. CDR3 sequence reads: CASSTDRVRQPQHF. The CDR3 bases are TGTGCCAGCAGCACGGACAGGGTTAGACAGCCCCAGCATTTT.